Listed here are 26 T cell receptor beta chains from one sample, sequenced in a study of response to subunit inactivated influenza vaccine. TCRdb fed the RT-PCR reads into MiXCR, producing one record per CDR3 protein. Found here are 650,000 to 800,000 distinct CDR3 sequences, about 15% of them singletons; the top ten hold around 7%. The material sequenced was PBMCs from blood, taken 14 to 15 days before vaccination. These receptors were collected from a man aged 45-65 years who received an inactivated influenza vaccine.

The chain combines TRBV20-1 with TRBJ2-3; 9 bases match TRBD2. Germline V gives CDR1 DFQATT, CDR2 SNEGSKA (reference sequence). The CDR3 is made up of 14 amino acids. V lost 3 bases and J lost 5; bases outside the gene matches: 6. The CDR3 is CSARVGTSRDTQYF. The CDR3, as DNA: TGCAGTGCTAGGGTTGGGACTAGCCGAGATACGCAGTATTTT.

The chain links TRBV20-1 to TRBJ2-1; 9 nucleotides agree with TRBD2. V gave up 0 bases and J gave up 7 bases; unmatched junction bases: 10. Looked up from germline, CDR1 is DFQATT and CDR2 is SNEGSKA (reference sequence). This CDR3 contains 16 residues. This CDR3 reads CSARDQGGRVRNEQFF. CDR3 sequence (DNA): TGCAGTGCTAGAGATCAGGGCGGGAGGGTTCGGAATGAGCAGTTCTTC.

V gene TRBV20-1 combines with J gene TRBJ1-2; tentatively, D is TRBD1 (6 bases). The CDR3 is 16 residues long. Trimming removed 4 bases from V and 7 bases from J, with 25 bases in between. Germline values: CDR1 DFQATT, CDR2 SNEGSKA (reference sequence). The CDR3 DNA follows: TGCAGTGCTACTGACCGGGACACTCTTGCGAATGGTGGCTACACCTTC. This codes for CSATDRDTLANGGYTF.

This clonotype was found a few times. This chain joins TRBV15 and TRBJ2-2; TRBD1 matches 12 bases. The CDR3 contains 16 residues. Germline assignment: CDR1 LNHNV and CDR2 YYDKDF (reference sequence). Trimming removed 3 bases from V and 7 bases from J; junction bases left unmatched: 6. CDR3 sequence: CATSSGTGGLDGELFF. The CDR3, as DNA: TGTGCCACCAGCAGTGGGACAGGGGGCTTGGACGGGGAGCTGTTTTTT.

This clonotype was detected a few times. The chain carries TRBV20-1 and TRBJ2-7; TRBD2 agrees at 8 bases. Germline values: CDR1 DFQATT, CDR2 SNEGSKA (reference sequence). The V gene end was trimmed by 7 bases and the J gene end by 0 bases; junction bases not matched to a gene: 14. This CDR3 is 16 amino acids long. The CDR3 nucleotides read TGCAGTGGTGGGCGGGGGGACCTCTTAAGCTCCTACGAGCAGTACTTC. As protein: CSGGRGDLLSSYEQYF.

V usage is TRBV28 and J usage is TRBJ2-1; tentative D call: TRBD1 (6 bases). The CDR3 is made up of 16 amino acids. Per the germline V gene, CDR1 is MDHEN and CDR2 is SYDVKM. Trimming took off 6 bases at V and 3 bases at J, with 18 bases between the two ends. CDR3 in amino acids: CASRDPTGSYYNEQFF. The CDR3, as DNA: TGTGCCAGCAGGGACCCGACAGGATCATACTACAATGAGCAGTTCTTC.

The table lists this clonotype with a few counts. The CDR3 reads CASRESKGAVYNSPLHF. CDR3 in DNA: TGTGCCAGCAGGGAATCCAAGGGCGCGGTCTATAATTCACCCCTCCACTTT. The chain joins TRBV2 to TRBJ1-6; no firm D call. Trimming removed 6 bases from V and 3 bases from J, with 18 bases in between. The germline V gene has CDR1 SNHLY and CDR2 FYNNEI. The CDR3 extends over 17 amino acids.

This clonotype appeared many times. The chain carries TRBV12-3 or TRBV12-4 and TRBJ2-3, with TRBD2 matching 11 bases. V lost 5 bases to trimming and J lost 3 bases; unmatched junction nucleotides: 4. The CDR3 loop spans 15 amino acids. Here the CDR3 reads CASSRLAGSTDTQYF. Written as DNA, the CDR3 is TGTGCCAGCAGTAGACTAGCGGGGTCAACAGATACGCAGTATTTT.

A few counts support this clonotype. CDR3 DNA sequence: TGTGCCACCAGCAGAGACGCTTCACAGGGTCAAGAGACCCAGTACTTC. It specifies CATSRDASQGQETQYF. The rearrangement joins TRBV15 to TRBJ2-5; perhaps TRBD1 as D (6 bases). The CDR3 is 16 residues long. V shed 0 bases and J shed 2 bases, with 13 bases lying between them. Germline V gives CDR1 LNHNV, CDR2 YYDKDF (reference sequence).

The CDR3 region is CATSREGPTSGANVLTF. For the CDR3, the DNA is TGTGCCACCAGCAGAGAGGGCCCTACCTCTGGGGCCAACGTCCTGACTTTC. The gene calls are TRBV15 and TRBJ2-6; no firm D call. The CDR3 consists of 17 residues. Germline assignment: CDR1 LNHNV and CDR2 YYDKDF (reference sequence). Trimming pared 0 bases from V and 0 bases from J, leaving 9 bases between.

This clonotype has a single count. Compared with germline, one end of the junction differs, possibly owing to a read error. V gene TRBV25-1 combines with J gene TRBJ2-7; tentative D call: TRBD2 (7 bases). Germline-derived CDR1 and CDR2 are MGHDK and SYGVNS. CDR3 length equals 13 residues. The CDR3 loop reads CACSEQGGYEQYF. In nucleotides, the CDR3 is TGTGCCTGCAGTGAACAGGGAGGGTACGAGCAGTACTTC.

In this sample, this clonotype turned up a few times. CDR3 residues: CASMGAPLSYEQYF. The CDR3 nucleotides read TGTGCCAGCATGGGCGCTCCTCTATCCTACGAGCAGTACTTC. V gene TRBV27 combines with J gene TRBJ2-7; D gene ambiguous. V was shortened by 7 bases and J by 1 base, with 14 bases between the two germline ends. Germline V gene data show CDR1 as MNHEY and CDR2 as SMNVEV (reference sequence). The CDR3 runs to 14 residues.

The rearrangement uses TRBV6-1 and TRBJ2-3, with 7 bases that match TRBD1. The V gene's germline CDR1 is MNHNS and CDR2 SASEGT. The CDR3 totals 15 residues. With 5 bases clipped from V and 4 bases from J, the junction kept 9 bases outside the gene matches. The CDR3 coding sequence is TGTGCCAGCAGTCTATTTACAGGGACAGCAGATACGCAGTATTTT. Its protein is CASSLFTGTADTQYF.

Points on this clonotype: Mismatch with germline at one junction end may stem from a read error. This chain links TRBV12-3 or TRBV12-4 with TRBJ2-7; the match to TRBD2 covers 16 bases. This CDR3 region has 20 residues. CDR3 sequence: CASSSTPGLAGGPSSYEQYF. For the CDR3, the DNA is TGCGCCAGCAGTTCTACCCCGGGACTAGCGGGAGGGCCGAGCTCCTACGAGCAGTACTTC.

CDR3 bases: TGTGCCAGCAGCGTAGAATGGAAGGGGACAGATACGCAGTATTTT. It yields the protein CASSVEWKGTDTQYF. The chain has TRBV9 and TRBJ2-3, with D perhaps matching TRBD1 (5 bases). V dropped 0 bases and J dropped 3 bases, with 11 bases sitting between them. Germline CDR1 and CDR2: SGDLS and YYNGEE. This CDR3 is built from 15 residues.

The V call is TRBV4-3, the J call TRBJ1-2, with D perhaps matching TRBD1 (6 bases). This CDR3 has 14 amino acids. Deletions cut 1 base from V and 5 bases from J, with 11 bases between. CDR1 and CDR2 (germline): LGHNA, YSLEER. The CDR3 spells CASSQVTGWYGYTF. DNA for the CDR3: TGCGCCAGCAGCCAAGTAACAGGGTGGTATGGCTACACCTTC.

This clonotype was seen a handful of times. The chain recombines TRBV12-3 or TRBV12-4 with TRBJ2-7; possibly TRBD2 for D (6 bases). This CDR3 region has 13 residues. Trimming stripped 5 bases from V and 7 bases from J, with 15 bases between. The CDR3 DNA follows: TGTGCCAGCAGTCGGGGACTCTTGTCGGAGCAGTACTTC. Translating it yields CASSRGLLSEQYF.

This clonotype was found many times. The rearrangement joins TRBV12-3 or TRBV12-4 to TRBJ2-3; possible D gene TRBD2, 5 bases. The CDR3 totals 16 residues. V was pared by 5 bases and J by 6 bases, with 21 bases between. The CDR3 here is CASSRIRLAHGDTQYF. The CDR3 DNA follows: TGTGCCAGCAGTAGAATAAGGCTAGCCCACGGGGATACGCAGTATTTT.

The J gene is TRBJ1-5, the V gene TRBV27, with D possibly matching TRBD1 (5 bases). Germline V gives CDR1 MNHEY, CDR2 SMNVEV (reference sequence). The CDR3 totals 16 residues. V dropped 7 bases and J dropped 0 bases, with 16 bases sitting between them. CDR3 coding DNA: TGTGCCAGCATGGGAGGGACCCCAGGTAGCAATCAGCCCCAGCATTTT. This encodes CASMGGTPGSNQPQHF.

The V and J genes are TRBV10-3 and TRBJ1-4, with D perhaps matching TRBD1 (6 bases). V was clipped by 11 bases and J by 3 bases, with 13 bases between them. Germline lookup yields CDR1 ENHRY and CDR2 SYGVKD. The CDR3 is 13 residues long. The CDR3 DNA follows: TGTGCCTCGACGGGACAAGCTAATGAAAAACTGTTTTTT. Protein sequence: CASTGQANEKLFF.

The chain combines TRBV6-2 or TRBV6-3 with TRBJ2-7; 9 nucleotides agree with TRBD1. Germline loops: CDR1 MNHEY, CDR2 SVGEGT. This CDR3 is 15 amino acids long. V shed 6 bases, J shed 7 bases, and the junction held 13 bases outside the gene matches. CDR3 residues: CASSNLPGQGGEQYF. In DNA form, the CDR3 reads TGTGCCAGCAGCAACCTCCCGGGACAGGGTGGAGAGCAGTACTTC.

This clonotype was seen repeatedly, ten times or more. The chain carries TRBV29-1 and TRBJ2-1; TRBD1 matches at 8 bases. The ends lost 6 bases at V and 4 bases at J; junction bases unmatched: 8. Germline CDR1 SQVTM, CDR2 ANQGSEA. CDR3 length equals 14 residues. CDR3: CSVTGQEFYNEQFF. The CDR3 DNA follows: TGCAGCGTGACGGGACAGGAGTTTTACAATGAGCAGTTCTTC.

The gene calls are TRBV27 and TRBJ2-7; D is possibly TRBD2 (5 bases). Trimming took 5 bases from V and 2 from J, leaving 13 bases between them. From germline, CDR1 is MNHEY and CDR2 SMNVEV (reference sequence). This CDR3 has 14 amino acids. The CDR3, as DNA: TGTGCCAGCAGTACCAGGACTCGCACCTACGAGCAGTACTTC. Its translation: CASSTRTRTYEQYF.

In this sample, this clonotype turned up a few times. The rearrangement links TRBV12-3 or TRBV12-4 to TRBJ1-6; D call uncertain. V was cut by 8 bases and J by 6 bases, with 11 bases left in between. The CDR3 covers 13 residues. The CDR3: CASAGRTNSPLHF. The CDR3, as DNA: TGTGCCAGCGCTGGCCGTACTAATTCACCCCTCCACTTT.

This clonotype was picked up a small number of times. The V and J genes are TRBV20-1 and TRBJ2-1; TRBD1 agrees at 10 bases. After removal of 3 bases from V and 7 bases from J, the junction contained 9 bases not matched to a gene. This CDR3 region has 15 residues. Germline values: CDR1 DFQATT, CDR2 SNEGSKA (reference sequence). CDR3 sequence: CSASRDRGFVNEQFF. For the CDR3, the DNA is TGCAGTGCTAGCCGGGACAGGGGTTTTGTGAATGAGCAGTTCTTC.

This clonotype has more than one count but fewer than ten. V is TRBV6-5 and J is TRBJ1-4; D is uncertain. The CDR3 runs to 14 residues. With 2 bases removed from V and 4 bases from J, the gap between germline ends came to 8 bases. Germline V lookup: CDR1 MNHEY, CDR2 SVGAGI. CDR3 coding DNA: TGTGCCAGCAGTTACGGAGGGTTTAATGAAAAACTGTTTTTT. Translated: CASSYGGFNEKLFF.